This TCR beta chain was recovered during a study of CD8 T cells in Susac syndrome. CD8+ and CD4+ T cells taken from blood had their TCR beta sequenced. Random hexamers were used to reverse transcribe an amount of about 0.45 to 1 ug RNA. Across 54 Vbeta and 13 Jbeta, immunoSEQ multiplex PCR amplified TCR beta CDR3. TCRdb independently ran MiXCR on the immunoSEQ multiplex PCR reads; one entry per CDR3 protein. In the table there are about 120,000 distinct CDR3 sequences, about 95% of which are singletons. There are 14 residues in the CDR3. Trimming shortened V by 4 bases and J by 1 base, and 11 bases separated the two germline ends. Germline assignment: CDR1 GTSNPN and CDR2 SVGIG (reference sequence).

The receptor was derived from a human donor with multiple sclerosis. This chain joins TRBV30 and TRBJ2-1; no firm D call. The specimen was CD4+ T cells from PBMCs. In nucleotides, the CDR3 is TGTGCCTGGATAAGGCGTGGGTCCTACAATGAGCAGTTCTTC. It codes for CAWIRRGSYNEQFF.